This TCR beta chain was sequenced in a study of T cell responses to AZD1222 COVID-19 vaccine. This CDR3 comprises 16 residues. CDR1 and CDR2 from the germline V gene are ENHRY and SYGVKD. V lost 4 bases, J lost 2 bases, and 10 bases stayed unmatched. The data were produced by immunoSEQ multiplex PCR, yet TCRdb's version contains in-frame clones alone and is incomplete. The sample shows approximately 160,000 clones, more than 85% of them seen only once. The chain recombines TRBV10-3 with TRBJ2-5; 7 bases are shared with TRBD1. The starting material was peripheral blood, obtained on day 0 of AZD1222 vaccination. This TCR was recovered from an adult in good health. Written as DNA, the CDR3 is TGTGCCATCAGTGGGGTGGGTCGACAGGGTCAAGAGACCCAGTACTTC. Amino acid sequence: CAISGVGRQGQETQYF.